This T cell receptor beta chain was sequenced for a study of blood T cell repertoires in COVID-19. Study in general: Acute-phase and convalescent COVID-19 samples originated in the United States, Italy and Spain.

Original analysis: Reference gene primer amplification gave estimated nucleated cell counts. Generated by immunoSEQ multiplex PCR, the TCRdb table keeps only in-frame clones and is missing some. D and trimming were read from the DNA, whereas the V and J calls and clone size are those reported in that table. Here the sample spans 60,000 to 85,000 clones, roughly 87% being singletons. From germline, CDR1 is LGHDT and CDR2 YNNKEL (reference sequence). CDR3 length: 19 residues. V shed 7 bases and J shed 1 base, with 23 bases lying between them. The chain joins TRBV3-1 (or the pseudogene TRBV3-2) to TRBJ2-6; weak D call: TRBD1 (5 bases). The sequencing sample was made of peripheral blood. This TCR was recovered from a woman between 50 and 59 years old with active COVID-19. DNA of the CDR3: TGTGCCAGCACCCCGGCTATAGGCAGGGTAGGTTCTGGGGCCAACGTCCTGACTTTC. It translates to CASTPAIGRVGSGANVLTF.